This TCR beta chain is drawn from a study of CD8 T cells in Susac syndrome. V was clipped by 4 bases and J by 8 bases; unmatched bases: 5. Germline V gene data show CDR1 as SQVTM and CDR2 as ANQGSEA. The CDR3 sequence is 14 residues long. This clonotype was detected only once. Reverse transcription of roughly 0.5 to 1 ug RNA used random hexamers. MiXCR, run by TCRdb on the immunoSEQ multiplex PCR reads, gives a single entry per CDR3 protein. The table lists 150,000 to 200,000 distinct CDR3 sequences, about 91% of them singletons, with under 0.085% in the top ten. This rearrangement joins TRBV29-1 to TRBJ2-2, with 12 bases aligning to TRBD2. This receptor was identified in a human donor in good health. The sample comprised CD4+ T cells from PBMCs. The CDR3 reads CSVGASGRAGELFF. As DNA, the CDR3 is TGCAGCGTTGGGGCTAGCGGGAGGGCTGGGGAGCTGTTTTTT.